The 5 T cell receptor beta chains given below trace back to one sample, sequenced in a study of cytomegalovirus exposure and HLA in healthy donors. Primers for the PCR totalled 60 Vbeta and 13 Jbeta. Clones were sequenced by immunoSEQ multiplex PCR, and TCRdb holds only the in-frame ones, with some missing. Here the sample spans 170,000 or so clones, nearly 80% being singletons. Sequences were obtained from PBMCs. The receptors come from a woman in her thirties or forties in good health and CMV-seronegative.

The chain links TRBV27 to TRBJ2-1, with D hard to call. The germline CDR1 and CDR2 sequences are MNHEY and SMNVEV (reference sequence). The CDR3 is made up of 16 amino acids. V lost 3 bases, J lost 0 bases, and 12 bases lay in between. The CDR3 sequence: CASSFSQRSSYNEQFF. The CDR3 DNA follows: TGTGCCAGCAGTTTCTCCCAGAGGAGCTCCTACAATGAGCAGTTCTTC.

This chain joins TRBV6-1 and TRBJ2-1, with 8 nucleotides matching TRBD2. Germline V gene sequence: CDR1 MNHNS, CDR2 SASEGT. CDR3 size: 15 residues. The V segment lost 2 bases and the J segment 7 bases; nucleotides outside the gene matches: 7. The CDR3 loop is CASSEPTGGRNEQFF. The DNA of the CDR3 is TGTGCCAGCAGTGAACCGACGGGGGGGCGTAATGAGCAGTTCTTC.

This rearrangement joins TRBV7-6 to TRBJ1-5, with TRBD1 matching over 7 bases. This CDR3 is 16 amino acids long. Germline lookup yields CDR1 SGHVS and CDR2 FNYEAQ. The V and J ends lost 5 bases and 0 bases, in that order; junction bases with no gene match: 7. CDR3 nucleotides: TGTGCCAGCAGCGAAAAACAGGGGATTAGCAATCAGCCCCAGCATTTT. Amino acids: CASSEKQGISNQPQHF.

This CDR3 reads CASSSGQGGGYTF. CDR3 bases: TGTGCCAGCAGCTCGGGACAGGGGGGTGGCTACACCTTC. The J gene is TRBJ1-2, the V gene TRBV7-9; 11 nucleotides match TRBD1. The J segment lost 7 bases and the V segment lost 4 bases, leaving 2 bases of the junction unmatched. The CDR3 has 13 residues. The germline CDR1 and CDR2 sequences are SEHNR and FQNEAQ (reference sequence).

Only a few counts were recorded for this clone. The V gene is TRBV6-1, the J gene TRBJ2-7, with 7 bases fitting TRBD1. Germline loops: CDR1 MNHNS, CDR2 SASEGT. The CDR3 contains 15 residues. V lost 5 bases to trimming and J lost 0 bases; unmatched junction nucleotides: 7. The chain's CDR3 is CASSFGTVPSYEQYF. As DNA, the CDR3 is TGTGCCAGCAGTTTTGGGACAGTCCCCTCCTACGAGCAGTACTTC.